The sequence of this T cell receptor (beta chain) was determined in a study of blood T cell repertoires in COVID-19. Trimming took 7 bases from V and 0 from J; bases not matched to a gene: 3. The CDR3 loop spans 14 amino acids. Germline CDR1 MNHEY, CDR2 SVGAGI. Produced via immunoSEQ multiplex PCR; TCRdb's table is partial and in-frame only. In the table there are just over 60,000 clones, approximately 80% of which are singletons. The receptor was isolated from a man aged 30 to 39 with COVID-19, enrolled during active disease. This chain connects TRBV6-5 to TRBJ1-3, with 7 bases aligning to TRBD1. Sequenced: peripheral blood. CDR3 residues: CASKTGLSGNTIYF. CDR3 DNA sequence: TGTGCCAGCAAGACAGGGCTCTCTGGAAACACCATATATTTT.